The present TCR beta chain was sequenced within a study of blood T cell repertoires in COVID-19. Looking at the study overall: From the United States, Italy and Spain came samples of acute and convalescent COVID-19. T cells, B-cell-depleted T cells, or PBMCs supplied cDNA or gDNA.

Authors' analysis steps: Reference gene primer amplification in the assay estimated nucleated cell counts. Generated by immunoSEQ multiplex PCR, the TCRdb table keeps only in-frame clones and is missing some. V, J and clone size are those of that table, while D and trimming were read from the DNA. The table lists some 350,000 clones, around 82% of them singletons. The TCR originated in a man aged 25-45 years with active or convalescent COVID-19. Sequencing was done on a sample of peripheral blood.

The CDR3 here is CASSSRERKGGNSPLHF. CDR3 DNA sequence: TGTGCCAGCAGCTCAAGGGAGAGAAAAGGCGGTAATTCACCCCTCCACTTT. The chain recombines TRBV7-4 with TRBJ1-6; D is undetermined. This CDR3 region has 17 residues. V was pared by 4 bases and J by 6 bases, with 19 bases between. The germline V gene encodes CDR1 SGHVT and CDR2 SQSDAQ.